One TCR beta chain is described in this entry. The data stem from a study of blood T cell repertoires in COVID-19. Whole-study context: Sites across the United States, Italy and Spain contributed samples from acute and convalescent COVID-19. PBMCs, B-cell-depleted T cells, or T cells provided the cDNA or gDNA that made up the material.

Patients at the Seattle site were enrolled during active infection and followed longitudinally. In the authors' workflow: Cell counts per sample came from amplifying reference gene primers. Sequencing was performed with immunoSEQ multiplex PCR; in TCRdb, only in-frame clones are kept and a portion is missing. D and trimming were read from the DNA, whereas the V and J calls and clone size are those reported in that table. There are about 230,000 clones in the sample; over 75% occur only once, and 11% lies in the top ten. Sample: peripheral blood. The TCR originated in a man aged 50 or older with COVID-19, enrolled during active disease.

Here the CDR3 reads CASSYRDSSYEQYF. Written as DNA, the CDR3 is TGTGCCAGCAGTTACCGGGACAGCTCCTACGAGCAGTACTTC. The chain couples TRBV7-2 to TRBJ2-7, with 7 positions matching TRBD1. Germline V gives CDR1 SGHTA, CDR2 FQGNSA. V was clipped by 6 bases and J by 0 bases; unmatched bases: 5. The CDR3 has 14 residues.